The 10 T cell receptor beta chains given below trace back to one sample, sequenced in a study of blood T cell repertoires in COVID-19. Measured with immunoSEQ multiplex PCR; TCRdb has only the in-frame clones, and not every one. The sample has under 350,000 clones, roughly 86% seen once. Material: peripheral blood. These receptor sequences come from a woman younger than 45 with COVID-19, enrolled during active disease.

The chain couples TRBV6-5 to TRBJ2-4; no reliable D call. V lost 2 bases and J 4 bases, leaving 12 bases between the germline ends. Germline V gives CDR1 MNHEY, CDR2 SVGAGI. The CDR3 contains 15 residues. The CDR3 sequence is CASSYDETRKNIQYF. The CDR3 coding sequence is TGTGCCAGCAGTTACGATGAGACACGAAAAAACATTCAGTACTTC.

The J gene is TRBJ2-2, the V gene TRBV27, with 7 positions matching TRBD1. V lost 7 bases and J lost 2; bases outside the gene matches: 10. The CDR3 loop spans 16 amino acids. Germline CDR1 reads MNHEY; CDR2 reads SMNVEV (reference sequence). The DNA of the CDR3 is TGTGCCAGCACGCCTGGAAGGGGGCTTAACACCGGGGAGCTGTTTTTT. It encodes CASTPGRGLNTGELFF.

This clone was seen once. V and J are TRBV3-1 (or the pseudogene TRBV3-2) and TRBJ2-3; TRBD2 matches at 8 bases. Looked up from germline, CDR1 is LGHDT and CDR2 is YNNKEL (reference sequence). The CDR3 runs 16 residues. With 3 bases clipped from V and 1 base from J, the junction kept 6 bases outside the gene matches. CDR3 loop: CASSHLAGRRTDTQYF. The CDR3 DNA follows: TGTGCCAGCAGCCATCTAGCGGGCCGCCGCACAGATACGCAGTATTTT.

The chain employs TRBV3-1 (or the pseudogene TRBV3-2) and TRBJ1-4; possible D gene TRBD1, 6 bases. The CDR3 totals 16 residues. Trimming took off 4 bases at V and 7 bases at J, with 19 bases between the two ends. Germline assignment: CDR1 LGHDT and CDR2 YNNKEL (reference sequence). CDR3 nucleotide sequence: TGTGCCAGCAGCCCGGACAGATTCAACCTCGGTGAAAAACTGTTTTTT. It yields the protein CASSPDRFNLGEKLFF.

The rearrangement uses TRBV9 and TRBJ2-3; 9 bases are a match to TRBD2. From germline, CDR1 is SGDLS and CDR2 YYNGEE. Trimming at V came to 0 bases and at J to 4 bases, leaving 6 bases not matched to a gene. The CDR3 totals 16 residues. The CDR3: CASSVASGGLADTQYF. As DNA, the CDR3 is TGTGCCAGCAGCGTAGCCAGCGGGGGGCTGGCAGATACGCAGTATTTT. The variable domain in full, completed from reference TRBV9 and TRBJ2-3, reads DSGVTQTPKHLITATGQRVTLRCSPRSGDLSVYWYQQSLDQGLQFLIQYYNGEERAKGNILERFSAQQFPDLHSELNLSSLELGDSALYFCASSVASGGLADTQYFGPGTRLTVL.

This clone came up a few times. The CDR3 region is CASDGGLYNSPLHF. Written as DNA, the CDR3 is TGTGCCAGCGACGGAGGGCTCTATAATTCACCCCTCCACTTT. The rearrangement joins TRBV7-9 to TRBJ1-6; D remains ambiguous. Trimming stripped 8 bases from V and 3 bases from J, with 11 bases between. Per germline, CDR1 SEHNR and CDR2 FQNEAQ (reference sequence). The CDR3 runs 14 residues.

This chain links TRBV9 with TRBJ2-1, with 8 positions matching TRBD1. V trimming: 4 bases; J trimming: 9 bases; junction bases outside the gene matches: 15. The CDR3 is made up of 16 amino acids. Germline values: CDR1 SGDLS, CDR2 YYNGEE. CDR3 sequence (DNA): TGTGCCAGCAGCCCCCCGGGGATACAGGGGGAAGGTGAGCAGTTCTTC. It specifies CASSPPGIQGEGEQFF.

The V and J genes are TRBV13 and TRBJ2-2; D not certain. There are 15 residues in the CDR3. CDR1 is PRHDT and CDR2 is FYEKMQ in the germline V gene (reference sequence). Deletions cut 5 bases from V and 4 bases from J, with 14 bases between. The CDR3 loop reads CASSPAGVGTGELFF. The DNA of the CDR3 is TGTGCCAGCAGCCCGGCCGGAGTAGGCACCGGGGAGCTGTTTTTT.

The CDR3 here is CASSVDSQNIQYF. The CDR3 DNA reads TGTGCCAGCTCCGTGGACAGTCAAAACATTCAGTACTTC. This chain links TRBV18 with TRBJ2-4, with D tentatively TRBD1 (6 bases). V was cut by 6 bases and J by 5 bases, with 11 bases left in between. The CDR3 runs 13 residues. The germline V gene has CDR1 KGHSH and CDR2 LQKENI.

This chain connects TRBV5-1 to TRBJ1-3; TRBD1 might be the D (6 bases). Germline V gene sequence: CDR1 SGHRS, CDR2 YFSETQ. The CDR3 is 14 amino acids. Trimming took 2 bases from V and 2 from J, leaving 8 bases between them. The DNA for the CDR3 is TGCGCCAGCAGCTTAACAGGGCCTGGAAACACCATATATTTT. Its protein product is CASSLTGPGNTIYF.